This is a list of T cell receptor beta chains from one sample in a study of CD8+CD57+ T cells in acquired aplastic anemia. TCRdb re-called the reads with MiXCR, one entry per CDR3 protein. Here the sample spans more than 250,000 distinct CDR3 sequences, 55% to 65% being singletons. The sequencing input was sorted CD4+, CD8+, or CD8+CD57+ T cells (not recorded which) from PBMCs. The source is a human donor with severe aplastic anemia or a healthy control (not recorded which). Each CDR3 is given with its conserved first and last residue. The D gene is left open where the match is weak. Clone size, where shown, is once, few, many, or a class for clones that have expanded.

J: TRBJ2-7; D: TRBD1; size: .; V: TRBV7-3; DNA: TGTGCCAGCAGCGCCGGACAGGGGCCCCCCTACGAGCAGTACTTC; CDR3: CASSAGQGPPYEQYF
J: TRBJ2-3; D: TRBD2; size: .; V: TRBV20-1; DNA: TGCAGTGCTAGACCCTATCAGACTAGCGGGGCCACAGATACGCAGTATTTT; CDR3: CSARPYQTSGATDTQYF
J: TRBJ2-5; D: TRBD1; size: .; V: TRBV20-1; DNA: TGCAGTGCTACCGACAGGGGGCGGTCAGAGACCCAGTACTTC; CDR3: CSATDRGRSETQYF
J: TRBJ2-7; D: .; size: .; V: TRBV7-9; DNA: TGTGCCAGCGATTACCCCCCTGATTACGAGCAGTACTTC; CDR3: CASDYPPDYEQYF
J: TRBJ1-4; D: TRBD1; size: .; V: TRBV10-1; DNA: TGTGCCAGCAGTTACACAGGGGGCAATGAAAAACTGTTTTTT; CDR3: CASSYTGGNEKLFF
J: TRBJ2-1; D: .; size: .; V: TRBV7-3; DNA: TGTGCCAGCAGCTCGCCGGGCCGCCGAGGGGATGAGCAGTTCTTC; CDR3: CASSSPGRRGDEQFF
J: TRBJ2-3; D: .; size: .; V: TRBV7-9; DNA: TGTGCCAGCAGTGTCCCGGCCACAGATACGCAGTATTTT; CDR3: CASSVPATDTQYF
J: TRBJ2-7; D: TRBD1; size: .; V: TRBV24-1; DNA: TGTGCCACTGCTCGGGGCAGGGGGCTATACGAGCAGTACTTC; CDR3: CATARGRGLYEQYF
J: TRBJ1-2; D: .; size: many; V: TRBV9; DNA: TGTGCCAGCAGCGTAGCTCATAAGGGACGGGGAACCTATGGCTACACCTTC; CDR3: CASSVAHKGRGTYGYTF
J: TRBJ2-7; D: TRBD1; size: .; V: TRBV24-1; DNA: TGTGCCACCAGTGCGGGACAGGATCGGGACGAGCAGTACTTC; CDR3: CATSAGQDRDEQYF
J: TRBJ1-5; D: TRBD1; size: few; V: TRBV28; DNA: TGTGCCAGCAGTTCCCCGACGGCAGGGGGGCAGCCCCAGCATTTT; CDR3: CASSSPTAGGQPQHF
J: TRBJ2-7; D: TRBD1; size: .; V: TRBV20-1; DNA: TGCAGTGCTAGTTGGCCAGGGGGTGACTACGAGCAGTACTTC; CDR3: CSASWPGGDYEQYF
J: TRBJ2-6; D: .; size: .; V: TRBV2; DNA: TGTGCCAGCATTAAAAGCGGGGGGGCCAACGTCCTGACTTTC; CDR3: CASIKSGGANVLTF
J: TRBJ1-6; D: TRBD1; size: .; V: TRBV10-3; DNA: TGTGCCATCAGTTTTGACAGGGGGTTGGCTTCACCCCTCCACTTT; CDR3: CAISFDRGLASPLHF
J: TRBJ2-1; D: .; size: many; V: TRBV6-4; DNA: TGTGCCAGCAGTGAGACGGGACTCGGTGAGCAGTTCTTC; CDR3: CASSETGLGEQFF
J: TRBJ1-5; D: TRBD1; size: once; V: TRBV19; DNA: TGTGCCAGTCAGACAGGGTCGGAGCCCCAGCATTTT; CDR3: CASQTGSEPQHF
J: TRBJ2-7; D: .; size: once; V: TRBV29-1; DNA: TGCAGCGCCGGGGGACAGAAGCTCTCCTACGAGCAGTACTTC; CDR3: CSAGGQKLSYEQYF
J: TRBJ2-1; D: TRBD2; size: few; V: TRBV13; DNA: TGTGCCAGCAGCCTGGGACTAGCGTTGAATGAGCAGTTCTTC; CDR3: CASSLGLALNEQFF
J: TRBJ2-2; D: TRBD2; size: .; V: TRBV20-1; DNA: TGCAGTGCTCTAGCGGGATGGGGCGGGGAGCTGTTTTTT; CDR3: CSALAGWGGELFF
J: TRBJ1-5; D: TRBD1; size: .; V: TRBV19; DNA: TGTGCCAGTAGTCTACGGACAGGCCCTAATCAGCCCCAGCATTTT; CDR3: CASSLRTGPNQPQHF
J: TRBJ2-7; D: TRBD1; size: .; V: TRBV2; DNA: TGTGCCAGCAGCGCACAAGGGACAGCCGCCTACGAGCAGTACTTC; CDR3: CASSAQGTAAYEQYF
J: TRBJ2-7; D: .; size: few; V: TRBV15; DNA: TGTGCCACCAGCAGAGGGCTAGCCTACGAGCAGTACTTC; CDR3: CATSRGLAYEQYF
J: TRBJ1-4; D: .; size: many; V: TRBV10-2; DNA: TGCGCCAGCAGTCCCTTGGGGACTGGGGAAAAACTGTTTTTT; CDR3: CASSPLGTGEKLFF
J: TRBJ2-5; D: TRBD2; size: many; V: TRBV5-1; DNA: TGCGCCAGCAGCCGCGGACTAGCCGGGGGAGAGACCCAGTACTTC; CDR3: CASSRGLAGGETQYF
J: TRBJ2-2; D: TRBD2; size: .; V: TRBV4-3; DNA: TGCGCCAGCAGCCGCCCCCCTAGCGGGGCCGGGGAGCTGTTTTTT; CDR3: CASSRPPSGAGELFF
J: TRBJ1-4; D: .; size: once; V: TRBV28; DNA: TGTGCCAGCAGTTTAAAGTTTGGGAGTAATGAAAAACTGTTTTTT; CDR3: CASSLKFGSNEKLFF
J: TRBJ2-3; D: .; size: .; V: TRBV20-1; DNA: TGCAGTGCTACAGGGGAGTCGGGCCGCACAGATACGCAGTATTTT; CDR3: CSATGESGRTDTQYF
J: TRBJ1-2; D: TRBD1; size: many; V: TRBV6-6; DNA: TGTGCCAGCAGTAAACAGGGGACTGGCTACACCTTC; CDR3: CASSKQGTGYTF
J: TRBJ1-4; D: TRBD1; size: .; V: TRBV5-1; DNA: TGCGCCAGCAGCTTCGGACAGGGCAAGGAAAAACTGTTTTTT; CDR3: CASSFGQGKEKLFF
J: TRBJ2-7; D: TRBD1; size: .; V: TRBV10-3; DNA: TGTGCCATCCGGGACAGGATCTACGAGCAGTACTTC; CDR3: CAIRDRIYEQYF
J: TRBJ2-7; D: .; size: many; V: TRBV5-6; DNA: TGTGCCAGCAGCTTGGGGCCGGGTGTAGCTAACGAGCAGTACTTC; CDR3: CASSLGPGVANEQYF
J: TRBJ2-3; D: TRBD1; size: .; V: TRBV7-9; DNA: TGTGCCAGCAGCTTGCTGGGACAGGGGGCTTACACAGATACGCAGTATTTT; CDR3: CASSLLGQGAYTDTQYF
J: TRBJ2-7; D: .; size: .; V: TRBV7-2; DNA: TGTGCCAGCAGCTTATTCAGCGCCCAGGGAGCCTACGAGCAGTACTTC; CDR3: CASSLFSAQGAYEQYF
J: TRBJ2-2; D: TRBD1; size: .; V: TRBV2; DNA: TGTGCCAGCAGTGGGAAGAGTTGGGACAGGAGCTTTTCCGCGAACACCGGGGAGCTGTTTTTT; CDR3: CASSGKSWDRSFSANTGELFF
J: TRBJ1-4; D: .; size: few; V: TRBV18; DNA: TGTGCCAGCTCACCACCCGGACAGCTTAATGAAAAACTGTTTTTT; CDR3: CASSPPGQLNEKLFF
J: TRBJ2-7; D: TRBD1; size: .; V: TRBV9; DNA: TGTGCCAGCAGCGTAGCGGGGACGGGGACAGGGAACGAGCAGTACTTC; CDR3: CASSVAGTGTGNEQYF
J: TRBJ1-2; D: .; size: .; V: TRBV29-1; DNA: TGCAGCGTGGGACCAGGGGATTATGGCTACACCTTC; CDR3: CSVGPGDYGYTF
J: TRBJ2-7; D: .; size: many; V: TRBV7-2; DNA: TGTGCCAGCAGCTCCCGCTACAGCTACGAGCAGTACTTC; CDR3: CASSSRYSYEQYF
J: TRBJ1-5; D: .; size: .; V: TRBV20-1; DNA: TGCAGTGCCACAGGCCCCCCCGGGGCCGGCCAGCATTTT; CDR3: CSATGPPGAGQHF
J: TRBJ2-2; D: .; size: .; V: TRBV5-8; DNA: TGTGCCAGCACTTCCGGGGGGCTGTTTTTT; CDR3: CASTSGGLFF
J: TRBJ2-3; D: TRBD2; size: many; V: TRBV6-2/TRBV6-3; DNA: TGTGCCAGCAGTTACCTTAGCGGGGGGTCTAGCACAGATACGCAGTATTTT; CDR3: CASSYLSGGSSTDTQYF
J: TRBJ1-5; D: .; size: .; V: TRBV7-9; DNA: TGTGCCAGCAGCTTAATCAGCGGGCCCCAGCATTTT; CDR3: CASSLISGPQHF
J: TRBJ2-7; D: .; size: .; V: TRBV20-1; DNA: TGCAGTGCTAGAGATCTCGACGAGCAGTACTTC; CDR3: CSARDLDEQYF
J: TRBJ2-5; D: .; size: once; V: TRBV19; DNA: TGTGCCAGTAGTACCCGGGGAACTTTACAAGAGACCCAGTACTTC; CDR3: CASSTRGTLQETQYF
J: TRBJ2-3; D: .; size: .; V: TRBV7-6; DNA: TGTGCCAGCGGCTTCCTCCCGCGAGCGGATACGCAGTACTTT; CDR3: CASGFLPRADTQYF
J: TRBJ2-1; D: .; size: many; V: TRBV15; DNA: TGTGCCACCAGCAGAGATTGGACCTACAATGAGCAGTTCTTC; CDR3: CATSRDWTYNEQFF
J: TRBJ2-2; D: .; size: .; V: TRBV9; DNA: TGTGCCAGCAGCGTAGGGCAGAGCAGGGAGCTGTTTTTT; CDR3: CASSVGQSRELFF
J: TRBJ1-4; D: .; size: .; V: TRBV5-5; DNA: TGTGCCAGCAGATCGGTCATAGGAACTAATGAAAAACTGTTTTTT; CDR3: CASRSVIGTNEKLFF
J: TRBJ2-5; D: TRBD2; size: .; V: TRBV7-2; DNA: TGTGCCAGCAGCTTATTTGGGGGGGGACTTCAAGAGACCCAGTACTTC; CDR3: CASSLFGGGLQETQYF
J: TRBJ1-2; D: TRBD1; size: .; V: TRBV19; DNA: TGTGCCAGTAGTCACCCGACAGGGTTCTATGGCTACACCTTC; CDR3: CASSHPTGFYGYTF
J: TRBJ1-5; D: TRBD1; size: many; V: TRBV13; DNA: TGTGCCAGCAGCATGGGACAGGGAAGTATCCAGCCCCAGCATTTT; CDR3: CASSMGQGSIQPQHF
J: TRBJ2-2; D: .; size: .; V: TRBV29-1; DNA: TGCAGCCCATTGATCCGGGTCGGGGGTAGCGGGGAGCTGTTTTTT; CDR3: CSPLIRVGGSGELFF
J: TRBJ1-4; D: .; size: .; V: TRBV7-2; DNA: TGTGCCAGCAGCTTACAGGGGCATACTAATGAAAAACTGTTTTTT; CDR3: CASSLQGHTNEKLFF
J: TRBJ2-3; D: .; size: few; V: TRBV25-1; DNA: TGTGCCAGCAGTGGCGGGTGGGCCGCAGATACGCAGTATTTT; CDR3: CASSGGWAADTQYF
J: TRBJ1-1; D: TRBD1; size: .; V: TRBV6-6; DNA: TGTGCCAGCAGCTCCGGGACAGGGGGCTACACTGAAGCTTTCTTT; CDR3: CASSSGTGGYTEAFF
J: TRBJ2-7; D: .; size: .; V: TRBV20-1; DNA: TGCAGTGCGACGGGAGAAGAATCCTACGAGCAGTACTTC; CDR3: CSATGEESYEQYF
J: TRBJ2-1; D: TRBD1; size: many; V: TRBV6-5; DNA: TGTGCCAGCAGTAGAAGGACAGGGGTGGTCTACAATGAGCAGTTCTTC; CDR3: CASSRRTGVVYNEQFF